The 32 T cell receptor beta chains below all came from one sample that was sequenced in a study of CD8+CD57+ T cells in acquired aplastic anemia. Genomic DNA constituted the template upon which TCR beta VDJ and CDR3 profiling was performed. TCRdb analysed the reads with MiXCR anew, one entry per CDR3 protein. The table lists tens of thousands of distinct CDR3 sequences, around 80% of them singletons. Sample: sorted CD4+, CD8+, or CD8+CD57+ T cells (not recorded which) from PBMCs. These receptors all come from a human donor in good health, serving as a control.

V and J are TRBV10-3 and TRBJ1-1; D uncertain. The CDR3 extends over 14 amino acids. The V end was cut by 6 bases, the J end by 0 bases, with 11 bases between. Germline values: CDR1 ENHRY, CDR2 SYGVKD. Here the CDR3 reads CAIREEWMNTEAFF. For the CDR3, the DNA is TGTGCCATCAGGGAGGAGTGGATGAACACTGAAGCTTTCTTT.

The chain uses TRBV7-2 and TRBJ2-7, with D possibly being TRBD2 (5 bases). Trimming took 8 bases from V and 6 from J, leaving 14 bases between them. In germline, CDR1 is SGHTA, CDR2 FQGNSA. The CDR3 sequence is 12 residues long. The CDR3 loop is CASRPPGSEQYF. The CDR3, as DNA: TGTGCCAGCCGGCCCCCGGGGTCCGAGCAGTACTTC.

This chain links TRBV10-2 with TRBJ1-1, with D possibly being TRBD1 (5 bases). Germline lookup yields CDR1 WSHSY and CDR2 SAAADI. The CDR3 is made up of 15 amino acids. The V and J ends lost 0 bases and 7 bases respectively, with 15 bases between them. CDR3 coding DNA: TGCGCCAGCAGTGAGTCTTACGGGACTAGAGATGAAGCTTTCTTT. Translation: CASSESYGTRDEAFF.

A word on this clonotype: The junction and the germline gene differ at one end; a read error may be behind it. The chain uses TRBV25-1 and TRBJ2-7, with TRBD2 matching 7 bases. This CDR3 has 16 amino acids. Germline values: CDR1 MGHDK, CDR2 SYGVNS. The CDR3 DNA reads as TGCGCCAGCAGCCAAGAATCACGGGGGGACGCCTACGAGCAGTACTTC. This gives the protein CASSQESRGDAYEQYF.

In its sample, this clonotype was seen a few times. The chain links TRBV29-1 to TRBJ1-2; D unresolved. Germline V gene lookup returns CDR1 SQVTM and CDR2 ANQGSEA. V lost 3 bases to trimming and J lost 8 bases, with 4 bases between them. The CDR3 is 9 amino acids. CDR3 bases: TGCAGCGTTGATGACGGCTACACCTTC. Its protein product is CSVDDGYTF.

This clonotype is medium-sized. The V gene is TRBV9, the J gene TRBJ1-6; no firm D call. This CDR3 has 14 residues. The V and J ends lost 0 bases and 4 bases respectively, with 5 bases between them. CDR1 SGDLS and CDR2 YYNGEE come from the germline V gene. CDR3 in DNA: TGTGCCAGCAGCGTAGTAGAGTATAATTCACCCCTCCACTTT. Amino acid sequence: CASSVVEYNSPLHF. Combining the CDR3 with reference TRBV9 and TRBJ1-6 gives the whole variable domain DSGVTQTPKHLITATGQRVTLRCSPRSGDLSVYWYQQSLDQGLQFLIQYYNGEERAKGNILERFSAQQFPDLHSELNLSSLELGDSALYFCASSVVEYNSPLHFGNGTRLTVT.

The V call is TRBV19, the J call TRBJ1-1; a weak D match, TRBD1 (6 bases). The CDR3 spans 12 residues. Germline CDR1 LNHDA, CDR2 SQIVND (reference sequence). Trimming removed 5 bases from V and 5 bases from J, with 9 bases in between. The CDR3 nucleotides are TGTGCCAGTAGTTCAGGGGCGACTGAAGCTTTCTTT. Translated: CASSSGATEAFF.

To note about this clonotype: At one boundary the junction diverges from the germline segment, which might be a read error. This chain connects TRBV25-1 to TRBJ2-3; D unclear. CDR1 MGHDK and CDR2 SYGVNS come from the germline V gene. The CDR3 length is 15 residues. DNA of the CDR3: TGTGCCACCAGTGACCACCCCCCCGGCACAGATACGCAGTATTTT. Translation: CATSDHPPGTDTQYF.

This chain connects TRBV10-3 to TRBJ1-2; unclear D gene. V was clipped by 11 bases and J by 3 bases, with 16 bases between them. Germline V gene data show CDR1 as ENHRY and CDR2 as SYGVKD. CDR3 size: 13 residues. CDR3 amino acids: CASSLGSDYGYTF. CDR3 coding DNA: TGTGCCTCATCCTTAGGATCGGACTATGGCTACACCTTC.

Here the CDR3 reads CATSRDGSYGYTF. CDR3 bases: TGTGCCACCAGCAGAGATGGTAGCTATGGCTACACCTTC. This rearrangement joins TRBV15 to TRBJ1-2; D uncertain. The CDR3 covers 13 residues. The germline CDR1 and CDR2 sequences are LNHNV and YYDKDF (reference sequence). Trimming took 0 bases from V and 4 from J, leaving 6 bases between them.

On this clonotype: It is likely a read error, because the conserved phenylalanine at the end of the CDR3 is missing. V usage is TRBV6-1 and J usage is TRBJ1-1; 9 positions match TRBD1. Germline values: CDR1 MNHNS, CDR2 SASEGT. Losses at the gene ends were 4 bases for V and 3 bases for J; bases not matched to a gene: 6. There are 15 residues in the CDR3. The DNA of the CDR3 is TGTGCCAGCAGTGCAGGACAGGGGTGGGACACTGAAGCTTTCCTT. Its protein is CASSAGQGWDTEAFL.

The chain is built from TRBV9 and TRBJ2-5; D is unresolved. Trimming took off 2 bases at V and 2 bases at J, with 4 bases between the two ends. The CDR3 runs 12 residues. The V gene's germline CDR1 is SGDLS and CDR2 YYNGEE. This CDR3 is CASSVSQETQYF. In DNA form, the CDR3 reads TGTGCCAGCAGCGTCTCGCAAGAGACCCAGTACTTC. Full variable domain (missing parts from reference TRBV9 and TRBJ2-5): DSGVTQTPKHLITATGQRVTLRCSPRSGDLSVYWYQQSLDQGLQFLIQYYNGEERAKGNILERFSAQQFPDLHSELNLSSLELGDSALYFCASSVSQETQYFGPGTRLLVL.

The chain employs TRBV19 and TRBJ2-7; D gene ambiguous. The CDR3 spans 15 residues. V lost 1 base, J lost 3 bases, and 13 bases lay in between. In germline, CDR1 is LNHDA, CDR2 SQIVND (reference sequence). The CDR3 loop is CASSIGSGQNYEQYF. CDR3 DNA sequence: TGTGCCAGTAGTATAGGGTCAGGCCAAAACTACGAGCAGTACTTC.

CDR3 protein: CASSSGIGTDTQYF. CDR3 DNA: TGTGCCAGCAGCTCGGGAATCGGGACAGATACGCAGTATTTT. This chain uses TRBV2 with TRBJ2-3; TRBD2 is a possible D gene (5 bases). The CDR3 has 14 amino acids. The V gene's germline CDR1 is SNHLY and CDR2 FYNNEI. V was shortened by 6 bases and J by 3 bases, with 13 bases between the two germline ends.

The chain uses TRBV15 and TRBJ1-2; D call uncertain. V lost 4 bases, J lost 2 bases, and 8 bases lay in between. The CDR3 spans 13 residues. Germline V gene lookup returns CDR1 LNHNV and CDR2 YYDKDF (reference sequence). The DNA for the CDR3 is TGTGCCACCAGCACGGGCAGCAACTATGGCTACACCTTC. As protein: CATSTGSNYGYTF.

Judged by abundance, this clonotype is medium-sized. The chain links TRBV27 to TRBJ2-2; D is possibly TRBD2 (6 bases). The germline V gene encodes CDR1 MNHEY and CDR2 SMNVEV (reference sequence). This CDR3 spans 17 amino acids. V was trimmed by 0 bases and J by 8 bases, leaving 19 bases between them. CDR3 protein: CASSLSTGVFFRGELFF. CDR3 coding DNA: TGTGCCAGCAGTTTATCGACGGGGGTTTTTTTTAGAGGGGAGCTGTTTTTT.

V and J are TRBV7-3 and TRBJ2-5, with D uncertain. Per the germline V gene, CDR1 is SGHTA and CDR2 is FQGTGA. Trimming pared 2 bases from V and 2 bases from J, leaving 0 bases between. This CDR3 comprises 11 residues. The CDR3 is CASSLQETQYF. The DNA for the CDR3 is TGTGCCAGCAGCTTACAAGAGACCCAGTACTTC.

J is TRBJ1-1 and V is TRBV25-1; no definite D call. The germline gives CDR1 MGHDK, CDR2 SYGVNS. Trimming pared 4 bases from V and 4 bases from J, leaving 10 bases between. The CDR3 contains 13 residues. The chain's CDR3 is CASSVAVATEAFF. CDR3 DNA: TGTGCCAGCAGTGTAGCTGTCGCCACTGAAGCTTTCTTT.

Note on this clonotype: Relative to the germline gene, one junction end is altered; a read error may explain this. The CDR3 loop is CVSSLVSHEQFF. CDR3 in DNA: TGTGTCAGCAGCCTAGTTTCCCATGAGCAGTTCTTC. The J gene is TRBJ2-1, the V gene TRBV11-2; D is undetermined. Germline V lookup: CDR1 SGHAT, CDR2 FQNNGV. The CDR3 runs 12 residues. Based on the CDR3 plus reference TRBV11-2 and TRBJ2-1, the full variable domain is EAGVAQSPRYKIIEKRQSVAFWCNPISGHATLYWYQQILGQGPKLLIQFQNNGVVDDSQLPKDRFSAERLKGVDSTLKIQPAKLEDSAVYLCVSSLVSHEQFFGPGTRLTVL.

V and J are TRBV9 and TRBJ1-2, with unresolved D. V shed 0 bases and J shed 6 bases, with 3 bases lying between them. CDR1 and CDR2 from the germline V gene are SGDLS and YYNGEE. CDR3 length equals 11 residues. The CDR3 is CASSVGDGYTF. Written as DNA, the CDR3 is TGTGCCAGCAGCGTAGGGGATGGCTACACCTTC.

This clonotype turned up a few times. The chain is built from TRBV19 and TRBJ2-1, with D perhaps matching TRBD2 (5 bases). Between the trimmed V and J ends, which lost 7 bases and 3 bases, there was a span of 16 bases. The germline gives CDR1 LNHDA, CDR2 SQIVND (reference sequence). CDR3 length: 15 residues. CDR3 region: CASTGPGGSYNEQFF. The CDR3 bases are TGTGCCAGTACGGGCCCAGGTGGGAGCTACAATGAGCAGTTCTTC.

The CDR3 loop is CAISSGNSYEQYV. CDR3 sequence (DNA): TGTGCCATCTCCTCAGGGAACTCCTACGAGCAGTACGTC. The chain joins TRBV15 to TRBJ2-7; D possibly corresponds to TRBD1 (5 bases). V was shortened by 10 bases and J by 0 bases, with 13 bases between the two germline ends. The CDR3 consists of 13 residues. Germline V gene sequence: CDR1 LNHNV, CDR2 YYDKDF (reference sequence).

The V and J genes are TRBV2 and TRBJ1-5; D remains ambiguous. This CDR3 is built from 14 residues. V shed 2 bases and J shed 4 bases, with 9 bases lying between them. Germline CDR1 is SNHLY and CDR2 is FYNNEI. CDR3 region: CASSESTANQPQHF. CDR3 bases: TGTGCCAGCAGTGAATCGACCGCTAATCAGCCCCAGCATTTT.

This rearrangement joins TRBV2 to TRBJ2-7, with unresolved D. The CDR3 is made up of 12 amino acids. Germline V gene data show CDR1 as SNHLY and CDR2 as FYNNEI. The CDR3: CVVRTPTYEQYF. The CDR3 nucleotides are TGTGTCGTCCGGACCCCCACCTACGAGCAGTACTTC. The entire variable domain, with the rest obtained from reference TRBV2 and TRBJ2-7, is as follows: EPEVTQTPSHQVTQMGQEVILRCVPISNHLYFYWYRQILGQKVEFLVSFYNNEISEKSEIFDDQFSVERPDGSNFTLKIRSTKLEDSAMYFCVVRTPTYEQYFGPGTRLTVT.

This clonotype was found once. CDR3 amino acids: CASSLTGQGGYEQYF. In nucleotides, the CDR3 is TGTGCCAGCAGCTTAACGGGACAGGGTGGTTACGAGCAGTACTTC. The chain has TRBV7-9 and TRBJ2-7; 9 positions agree with TRBD1. The CDR3 sequence is 15 residues long. Trimming cost V 2 bases and J 4 bases; bases outside gene matches: 6. The germline V gene has CDR1 SEHNR and CDR2 FQNEAQ (reference sequence).

V gene TRBV7-8 combines with J gene TRBJ2-7; TRBD1 matches at 9 bases. TRBJ2-5 matches the DNA end more closely, so the J call is doubtful. The CDR3 contains 16 residues. Germline V gene sequence: CDR1 SGHVS, CDR2 FQNEAQ. CDR3 in amino acids: CASSPLQGASQETQYF. In DNA, the CDR3 is TGTGCCAGCAGCCCCTTACAGGGGGCAAGCCAAGAGACCCAGTACTTC.

The CDR3 loop reads CASTRGLGNTIYF. The CDR3 DNA reads as TGTGCCAGCACCCGGGGGCTCGGAAACACCATATATTTT. This chain uses TRBV7-9 with TRBJ1-3; weak D call: TRBD1 (6 bases). This CDR3 has 13 residues. Deletions cut 7 bases from V and 4 bases from J, with 11 bases between. Germline V gene data show CDR1 as SEHNR and CDR2 as FQNEAQ (reference sequence). The full variable domain, in which reference TRBV7-9 and TRBJ1-3 provide the parts outside the CDR3, is DTGVSQNPRHKITKRGQNVTFRCDPISEHNRLYWYRQTLGQGPEFLTYFQNEAQLEKSRLLSDRFSAERPKGSFSTLEIQRTEQGDSAMYLCASTRGLGNTIYFGEGSWLTVV.

This chain links TRBV4-3 with TRBJ1-5; 10 bases line up with TRBD1. The CDR3 is 15 amino acids. Germline V gene lookup returns CDR1 LGHNA and CDR2 YSLEER. The trim removed 6 bases at V and 3 bases at J, leaving 5 bases unmatched. The CDR3 bases are TGCGCCAGCAGTCCCGGGACAGGGGCCAATCAGCCCCAGCATTTT. Its translation is CASSPGTGANQPQHF.

This clonotype was picked up many times. The gene calls are TRBV19 and TRBJ2-1; weak D call: TRBD2 (6 bases). Trimming stripped 7 bases from V and 4 bases from J, with 29 bases between. CDR3 length: 19 amino acids. Per germline, CDR1 LNHDA and CDR2 SQIVND (reference sequence). The CDR3 loop is CASISEYSPNKGTYNEQFF. The DNA of the CDR3 is TGTGCCAGTATCTCGGAATACAGCCCGAATAAAGGGACTTACAATGAGCAGTTCTTC.

This clonotype was seen more than once but under ten times. The chain combines TRBV5-4 with TRBJ1-6; D might be TRBD1 (6 bases). Germline V gene data show CDR1 as SGHNT and CDR2 as YYREEE (reference sequence). Trimming took 0 bases from V and 0 from J, leaving 10 bases between them. This CDR3 spans 17 amino acids. This CDR3 is CASSLDRASSYNSPLHF. CDR3 in DNA: TGTGCCAGCAGCTTGGACAGGGCCAGCTCCTATAATTCACCCCTCCACTTT.

This sequence joins TRBV7-2 and TRBJ1-2; no definite D call. The CDR3 sequence is 14 residues long. Germline-derived CDR1 and CDR2 are SGHTA and FQGNSA. Deletions cut 5 bases from V and 4 bases from J, with 14 bases between. Here the CDR3 DNA reads TGTGCCAGCAGCGCAACGGACCGACTCTATGGCTACACCTTC. Residues: CASSATDRLYGYTF.

The chain recombines TRBV19 with TRBJ2-7; 9 bases agree with TRBD2. The junction had 23 bases not matched to a gene; V was cut back by 4 bases and J by 4 bases. The CDR3 runs to 20 residues. CDR1 and CDR2 from the germline V gene are LNHDA and SQIVND (reference sequence). This chain's CDR3 is CASSTHPRDLVAGAIYEQYF. Here the CDR3 DNA reads TGTGCCAGTAGTACCCACCCACGGGACCTGGTAGCGGGGGCCATTTACGAGCAGTACTTC.